Below, 27 T cell receptor beta chains from the same sample are listed, as sequenced in a study of blood T cell repertoires in COVID-19. Here immunoSEQ multiplex PCR was the method, and the copy in TCRdb shows in-frame clones only, minus some. The table includes roughly 52,000 clones, roughly 80% detected once. The sequenced sample consisted of peripheral blood. The origin of the receptors is a human donor in a cohort sampled during active or convalescent COVID-19.

The chain carries TRBV28 and TRBJ2-2; D may be TRBD1 (5 bases). V lost 6 bases and J lost 1, with 9 bases in between. Germline CDR1 and CDR2: MDHEN and SYDVKM. The CDR3 runs 14 residues. The CDR3 is CASRPGQNTGELFF. CDR3 bases: TGTGCCAGCAGACCAGGGCAGAACACCGGGGAGCTGTTTTTT.

The gene calls are TRBV9 and TRBJ2-5; 9 bases line up with TRBD1. The CDR3 totals 19 residues. Germline V CDR1 and CDR2: SGDLS, YYNGEE. The V gene end was trimmed by 0 bases and the J gene end by 1 base; junction bases not matched to a gene: 13. In DNA, the CDR3 is TGTGCCAGCAGCGTAGGAGGGGCGGCGGGACAGGGTTTCCAAGAGACCCAGTACTTC. This sequence encodes CASSVGGAAGQGFQETQYF. Drawing the rest from reference TRBV9 and TRBJ2-5, the complete variable domain is DSGVTQTPKHLITATGQRVTLRCSPRSGDLSVYWYQQSLDQGLQFLIQYYNGEERAKGNILERFSAQQFPDLHSELNLSSLELGDSALYFCASSVGGAAGQGFQETQYFGPGTRLLVL.

The chain links TRBV28 to TRBJ1-6; possibly TRBD1 for D (6 bases). Germline CDR1 reads MDHEN; CDR2 reads SYDVKM. The V gene lost 9 bases and the J gene lost 4 bases, with 13 bases spanning the gap. The CDR3 runs to 14 residues. The CDR3 nucleotides read TGTGCCAGTCGACAGGCGGTTTATAATTCACCCCTCCACTTT. Translating gives CASRQAVYNSPLHF.

V usage is TRBV11-1 and J usage is TRBJ1-2, with a possible D match to TRBD1 (6 bases). CDR1 and CDR2 (germline): SGHAT, FQDESV (reference sequence). Trimming shortened V by 5 bases and J by 3 bases, and 13 bases separated the two germline ends. The CDR3 length is 14 residues. CDR3 residues: CASSPSQGHYGYTF. CDR3 in DNA: TGTGCCAGCAGCCCCTCCCAGGGGCACTATGGCTACACCTTC.

V usage is TRBV27 and J usage is TRBJ1-2; weak D call: TRBD1 (6 bases). CDR3 length: 17 amino acids. Deletions cut 5 bases from V and 0 bases from J, with 19 bases between. Germline lookup yields CDR1 MNHEY and CDR2 SMNVEV (reference sequence). The CDR3 DNA follows: TGTGCCAGCAGTCCCGGACAGTGGCCTTATGCTAACTATGGCTACACCTTC. Residues: CASSPGQWPYANYGYTF.

The chain carries TRBV6-2 or TRBV6-3 and TRBJ1-1; TRBD1 matches at 7 bases. Trimming took 2 bases from V and 6 from J; bases not matched to a gene: 15. Looked up from germline, CDR1 is MNHEY and CDR2 is SVGEGT. The CDR3 sequence is 17 residues long. CDR3 loop: CASSYTPEGGTRSEAFF. CDR3 bases: TGTGCCAGCAGTTACACCCCCGAAGGGGGCACGCGCTCTGAAGCTTTCTTT.

The chain is built from TRBV12-3 or TRBV12-4 and TRBJ2-7; TRBD1 matches 8 bases. This CDR3 comprises 13 residues. J lost 3 bases, V lost 5 bases, and 3 bases had no gene match. The CDR3 DNA reads as TGTGCCAGCAGTCTCGGGACAGGCTACGAGCAGTACTTC. Its protein product is CASSLGTGYEQYF.

The chain combines TRBV14 with TRBJ2-6; possibly TRBD1 for D (5 bases). In germline, CDR1 is SGHDN, CDR2 FVKESK. The CDR3 is made up of 15 amino acids. The V and J ends lost 4 bases and 0 bases respectively, with 7 bases between them. The CDR3 reads CASSPTGSGANVLTF. The CDR3 coding sequence is TGTGCCAGCAGCCCCACAGGCTCTGGGGCCAACGTCCTGACTTTC.

The rearrangement joins TRBV14 to TRBJ2-5, with a weak D call TRBD1 (6 bases). There are 14 residues in the CDR3. Germline CDR1 is SGHDN and CDR2 is FVKESK. Trimming pared 6 bases from V and 0 bases from J, leaving 11 bases between. The CDR3 sequence: CASRLTGYQETQYF. CDR3 in DNA: TGTGCCAGCAGACTCACAGGGTACCAAGAGACCCAGTACTTC.

V usage is TRBV27 and J usage is TRBJ2-5; D uncertain. The CDR3 has 14 amino acids. V was pared by 1 base and J by 5 bases, with 11 bases between. Per the germline V gene, CDR1 is MNHEY and CDR2 is SMNVEV (reference sequence). Written as DNA, the CDR3 is TGTGCCAGCAGTTTATTTGGCGGTCAGGAGACCCAGTACTTC. Translated: CASSLFGGQETQYF.

The chain employs TRBV7-2 and TRBJ2-3; no definite D call. Germline V gene lookup returns CDR1 SGHTA and CDR2 FQGNSA. The V end was cut by 5 bases, the J end by 3 bases, with 9 bases between. The CDR3 is 13 amino acids. In nucleotides, the CDR3 is TGTGCCAGCAGCACCAGGAAAACAGATACGCAGTATTTT. Protein sequence: CASSTRKTDTQYF.

The chain is built from TRBV12-3 or TRBV12-4 and TRBJ1-1, with D possibly being TRBD1 (5 bases). The CDR3 loop spans 13 amino acids. V was trimmed by 7 bases and J by 4 bases, leaving 13 bases between them. For the CDR3, the DNA is TGTGCCAGCAACGGGGGGGGAGCCACTGAAGCTTTCTTT. Its protein is CASNGGGATEAFF.

Note on this clone: The junction does not match germline at one end; this may be a read error. V is TRBV7-7 and J is TRBJ2-1, with 10 bases that match TRBD1. Germline V gene lookup returns CDR1 SSHAT and CDR2 FNYEAQ (reference sequence). There are 15 residues in the CDR3. DNA of the CDR3: TGTGCTAGCAGCTCAGGGACAGGGGCCGTGAATGAGCAGTTCTTC. The encoded protein is CASSSGTGAVNEQFF.

The J gene is TRBJ2-3, the V gene TRBV27; 11 bases are a match to TRBD1. This CDR3 comprises 20 residues. CDR1 and CDR2 from the germline V gene are MNHEY and SMNVEV (reference sequence). V lost 6 bases, J lost 0 bases, and 17 bases stayed unmatched. The chain's CDR3 is CASSRRSGTGGYPSTDTQYF. The CDR3 DNA reads TGTGCCAGCAGCCGCCGATCCGGGACAGGGGGGTATCCTAGCACAGATACGCAGTATTTT.

CDR3 sequence reads: CASSPQPGLPLNTEAFF. In DNA form, the CDR3 reads TGTGCCAGCTCACCGCAACCGGGACTCCCGCTGAACACTGAAGCTTTCTTT. The V gene is TRBV18, the J gene TRBJ1-1, with D maybe TRBD1 (5 bases). V was pared by 3 bases and J by 0 bases, with 17 bases between. This CDR3 spans 17 amino acids. CDR1 and CDR2 (germline): KGHSH, LQKENI.

This chain joins TRBV5-5 and TRBJ1-2, with D possibly TRBD1 on 6 matching bases. Germline-derived CDR1 and CDR2 are SGHKS and YYEKEE (reference sequence). Trimming pared 4 bases from V and 2 bases from J, leaving 15 bases between. The CDR3 totals 15 residues. DNA of the CDR3: TGTGCCAGCAGCGAACAGGGAATAGGGAACTATGGCTACACCTTC. The encoded protein is CASSEQGIGNYGYTF.

J is TRBJ1-1 and V is TRBV6-5, with D perhaps TRBD1 (5 bases). The CDR3 spans 14 residues. Trimming removed 6 bases from V and 4 bases from J, with 15 bases in between. Germline V gives CDR1 MNHEY, CDR2 SVGAGI. Here the CDR3 reads CASRKQGLTTEAFF. CDR3 coding DNA: TGTGCCAGCAGGAAGCAGGGACTGACCACTGAAGCTTTCTTT.

The chain recombines TRBV27 with TRBJ1-6; 8 bases agree with TRBD1. V shed 6 bases, J shed 7 bases, and the junction held 5 bases outside the gene matches. This CDR3 has 14 residues. Germline V CDR1 and CDR2: MNHEY, SMNVEV (reference sequence). CDR3 sequence: CASRRQGNNSPLHF. CDR3 DNA: TGTGCCAGCAGGCGACAGGGGAACAATTCACCCCTCCACTTT.

This sequence joins TRBV19 and TRBJ2-6; 13 nucleotides line up with TRBD2. This CDR3 contains 19 residues. CDR1 is LNHDA and CDR2 is SQIVND in the germline V gene (reference sequence). Losses at the gene ends were 4 bases for V and 0 bases for J; bases not matched to a gene: 6. In nucleotides, the CDR3 is TGTGCCAGTAGTAGACTAGCGGGGGGCCCGAGCTCTGGGGCCAACGTCCTGACTTTC. The encoded protein is CASSRLAGGPSSGANVLTF.

This sequence joins TRBV6-1 and TRBJ2-5, with 7 bases fitting TRBD1. Germline-derived CDR1 and CDR2 are MNHNS and SASEGT. V lost 0 bases and J lost 0; bases outside the gene matches: 1. The CDR3 runs 15 residues. The CDR3 is CASSEAGQNQETQYF. CDR3 coding DNA: TGTGCCAGCAGTGAAGCGGGACAGAACCAAGAGACCCAGTACTTC.

This clone was seen a few times. This sequence joins TRBV28 and TRBJ2-2, with D possibly TRBD2 on 6 matching bases. This CDR3 spans 16 amino acids. Between the trimmed V and J ends, which lost 7 bases and 0 bases, there was a span of 15 bases. Germline V gene lookup returns CDR1 MDHEN and CDR2 SYDVKM. DNA of the CDR3: TGTGCCAGCAAAAGGTCCGGGGGAGCGAACACCGGGGAGCTGTTTTTT. Its translation: CASKRSGGANTGELFF.

The chain uses TRBV11-2 and TRBJ1-4; TRBD1 might be the D (6 bases). The V and J ends lost 5 bases and 0 bases respectively, with 13 bases between them. The germline V gene has CDR1 SGHAT and CDR2 FQNNGV. The CDR3 covers 16 residues. CDR3 nucleotide sequence: TGTGCCAGCAGCCGCTCAGGGGCAGCAACTAATGAAAAACTGTTTTTT. Protein sequence: CASSRSGAATNEKLFF. The full variable domain, rest sourced from reference TRBV11-2 and TRBJ1-4, is EAGVAQSPRYKIIEKRQSVAFWCNPISGHATLYWYQQILGQGPKLLIQFQNNGVVDDSQLPKDRFSAERLKGVDSTLKIQPAKLEDSAVYLCASSRSGAATNEKLFFGSGTQLSVL.

This chain uses TRBV6-5 with TRBJ2-7, with TRBD1 matching 8 bases. This CDR3 is 12 amino acids long. CDR1 and CDR2 from the germline V gene are MNHEY and SVGAGI. Trimming cost V 9 bases and J 5 bases; bases outside gene matches: 6. The CDR3 DNA sequence: TGTGCCAGTACAGGGGGATCCCACGAGCAGTACTTC. This sequence encodes CASTGGSHEQYF.

V and J are TRBV13 and TRBJ2-7; TRBD1 agrees at 8 bases. CDR3 length: 14 amino acids. From germline, CDR1 is PRHDT and CDR2 FYEKMQ (reference sequence). Germline trimming cut 3 bases from V and 0 bases from J; bases unmatched to any gene: 1. This CDR3 is CASSLTGVSYEQYF. The CDR3 bases are TGTGCCAGCAGCTTGACAGGGGTCTCCTACGAGCAGTACTTC.

This chain joins TRBV6-5 and TRBJ1-3; the match to TRBD1 covers 7 bases. CDR3 size: 15 residues. J gave up 0 bases and V 6 bases, and 5 bases lay outside the gene matches. Per the germline V gene, CDR1 is MNHEY and CDR2 is SVGAGI. The CDR3 nucleotides are TGTGCCAGCAGGGGGACAGATCTCTCTGGAAACACCATATATTTT. It encodes CASRGTDLSGNTIYF.

This chain connects TRBV7-2 to TRBJ1-1, with a possible D match to TRBD1 (5 bases). CDR3 length equals 17 residues. V lost 5 bases and J 0 bases, leaving 19 bases between the germline ends. Germline V gene sequence: CDR1 SGHTA, CDR2 FQGNSA. The CDR3 DNA reads as TGTGCCAGCAGCAACAATGGCAGGGCGTGGATGAACACTGAAGCTTTCTTT. Protein sequence: CASSNNGRAWMNTEAFF.

The chain couples TRBV7-2 to TRBJ2-1; D is unresolved. The CDR3 is made up of 15 amino acids. Germline V gives CDR1 SGHTA, CDR2 FQGNSA. V was shortened by 4 bases and J by 1 base, with 11 bases between the two germline ends. The CDR3 region has the DNA TGTGCCAGCAGCTCCGACTGGATTTCCTACAATGAGCAGTTCTTC. Its translation: CASSSDWISYNEQFF.